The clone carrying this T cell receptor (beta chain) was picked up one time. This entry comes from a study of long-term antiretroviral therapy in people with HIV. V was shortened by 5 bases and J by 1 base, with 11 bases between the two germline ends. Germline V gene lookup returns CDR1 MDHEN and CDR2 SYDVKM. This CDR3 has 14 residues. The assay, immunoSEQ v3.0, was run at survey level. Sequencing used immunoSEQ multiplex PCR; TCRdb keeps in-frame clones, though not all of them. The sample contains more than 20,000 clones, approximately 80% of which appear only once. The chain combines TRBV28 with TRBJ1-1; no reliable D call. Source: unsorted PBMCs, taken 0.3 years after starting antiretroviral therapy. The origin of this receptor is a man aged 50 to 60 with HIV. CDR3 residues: CASSPGGRNTEAFF. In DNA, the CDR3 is TGTGCCAGCAGTCCGGGCGGAAGGAACACTGAAGCTTTCTTT.